These T cell receptor beta chains were read from a single sample in a study of blood T cell repertoires in COVID-19. Sequencing was performed with immunoSEQ multiplex PCR; in TCRdb, only in-frame clones are kept and a portion is missing. The sample lists some 300,000 clones, about 90% seen once, with 3.5% to 4.5% in the top ten. Input material: PBMCs or T cells enriched from blood (not recorded which). The receptor set was obtained from a woman aged 18-30 years with acute COVID-19. Both conserved end residues are part of each CDR3. A D gene is named only where the DNA matches it firmly. Size is omitted from some rows. Given values are once, few, many or a class for expanded clones.

d_call j_call v_call clone_size cdr3_aa cdr3_nt
NA TRBJ2-7 TRBV3-1/TRBV3-2 NA CASSQDLEERGEQYF TGTGCCAGCAGCCAAGATCTGGAGGAGCGAGGCGAGCAGTACTTC
TRBD1 TRBJ2-3 TRBV27 NA CASSSVTQGFTDTQYF TGTGCCAGCAGCTCCGTTACACAGGGGTTCACAGATACGCAGTATTTT
NA TRBJ1-1 TRBV28 NA CASIVSESNTEAFF TGTGCCAGCATCGTCAGCGAGTCGAACACTGAAGCTTTCTTT
TRBD2 TRBJ2-1 TRBV4-2 NA CASSQDLAGGWDEQFF TGTGCCAGCAGCCAAGACTTGGCGGGAGGATGGGATGAGCAGTTCTTC
TRBD1 TRBJ2-7 TRBV28 NA CASVPGQSYEQYF TGTGCCAGTGTTCCGGGACAGTCCTACGAGCAGTACTTC
TRBD2 TRBJ2-7 TRBV5-6 NA CASSLLSGGPIEQYF TGTGCCAGCAGCTTGTTGTCGGGAGGACCCATCGAGCAGTACTTC
TRBD2 TRBJ2-1 TRBV7-9 NA CASSFSGGSRNEQFF TGTGCCAGCAGCTTTTCAGGCGGGAGCAGAAATGAGCAGTTCTTC
TRBD1 TRBJ2-2 TRBV18 NA CASSPRQGEEELFF TGTGCCAGCTCACCCAGACAGGGCGAGGAGGAGCTGTTTTTT
NA TRBJ2-4 TRBV24-1 NA CATSPGKNIQYF TGTGCCACCAGCCCGGGAAAAAACATTCAGTACTTC
NA TRBJ2-1 TRBV19 NA CASSILQGYNEQFF TGTGCCAGTAGTATTTTACAGGGATACAATGAGCAGTTCTTC
TRBD2 TRBJ2-2 TRBV7-6 NA CASSSPSTSGANTGELFF TGTGCCAGCAGCTCCCCGTCAACTAGCGGAGCGAACACCGGGGAGCTGTTTTTT
NA TRBJ1-2 TRBV5-1 NA CASSLAEGRESYGYTF TGCGCCAGCAGCTTGGCTGAAGGGAGGGAGAGCTATGGCTACACCTTC
NA TRBJ2-7 TRBV7-6 NA CASSFPPDGEGYEQYF TGTGCCAGCAGCTTCCCCCCTGACGGTGAGGGCTACGAGCAGTACTTC
NA TRBJ1-2 TRBV5-8 NA CASSLNGANYGYTF TGTGCCAGCAGCTTGAACGGGGCTAACTATGGCTACACCTTC
NA TRBJ1-4 TRBV7-6 NA CASSEGQTTNEKLFF TGTGCCAGCAGCGAAGGACAGACAACTAATGAAAAACTGTTTTTT
TRBD1 TRBJ1-5 TRBV28 NA CASSLGGQGRQPQHF TGTGCCAGCAGTTTAGGCGGACAGGGTCGCCAGCCCCAGCATTTT
NA TRBJ2-2 TRBV5-1 NA CASSLGANTGELFF TGCGCCAGCAGCTTAGGAGCGAACACCGGGGAGCTGTTTTTT
TRBD1 TRBJ2-2 TRBV28 NA CASRLTLQGENTGELFF TGTGCCAGCAGACTTACCTTACAGGGGGAGAACACCGGGGAGCTGTTTTTT
NA TRBJ2-5 TRBV11-3 NA CASSRGPQETQYF TGTGCCAGCAGCCGAGGGCCCCAAGAGACCCAGTACTTC
TRBD1 TRBJ2-3 TRBV7-3 NA CASSQNGQGITDTQYF TGTGCCAGCAGCCAAAATGGACAGGGGATCACAGATACGCAGTATTTT
TRBD2 TRBJ2-3 TRBV28 NA CASSPAGETNTQYF TGTGCCAGCAGTCCAGCGGGAGAAACGAATACGCAGTATTTT
TRBD2 TRBJ2-7 TRBV11-1 NA CASSLRGGTYEQYF TGTGCCAGCAGCCTACGCGGGGGGACCTACGAGCAGTACTTC
NA TRBJ1-1 TRBV27 NA CASSYGVANTEAFF TGTGCCAGCAGTTACGGGGTTGCGAACACTGAAGCTTTCTTT
TRBD1 TRBJ2-5 TRBV29-1 once CSVERGTGVGQETQYF TGCAGCGTTGAAAGAGGGACAGGGGTCGGGCAAGAGACCCAGTACTTC
NA TRBJ2-3 TRBV27 once CASSLGLATDTQYF TGTGCCAGCAGTCTTGGGCTAGCGACAGATACGCAGTATTTT
TRBD1 TRBJ2-2 TRBV7-9 NA CASSPLLQGATYTGELFF TGTGCCAGCAGCCCCTTGTTACAGGGGGCGACGTACACCGGGGAGCTGTTTTTT
NA TRBJ1-3 TRBV28 NA CASSLAGGNTIYF TGTGCCAGCAGTTTGGCAGGGGGAAACACCATATATTTT
TRBD2 TRBJ2-1 TRBV5-4 NA CASSFSSGAYNEQFF TGTGCCAGCAGCTTTTCTAGCGGGGCCTACAATGAGCAGTTCTTC
NA TRBJ2-1 TRBV4-2 NA CASSQDLSSYNEQFF TGTGCCAGCAGCCAGGACTTGAGCTCCTACAATGAGCAGTTCTTC
NA TRBJ2-5 TRBV5-5 NA CASSLAFGKGTQYF TGTGCCAGCAGCTTGGCCTTCGGGAAAGGGACCCAGTACTTC
NA TRBJ1-2 TRBV6-4 NA CASPPPGGGYTF TGTGCCAGCCCCCCGCCCGGAGGGGGCTACACCTTC
TRBD2 TRBJ2-3 TRBV6-5 NA CASSYGLASADTQYF TGTGCCAGCAGTTACGGACTAGCGTCGGCAGATACGCAGTATTTT
TRBD2 TRBJ2-5 TRBV4-2 once CASSQDLMRTSGQETQYF TGTGCCAGCAGCCAAGATCTGATGAGGACTAGCGGACAAGAGACCCAGTACTTC
TRBD1 TRBJ2-7 TRBV2 NA CASSERGLPIGYYEQYF TGTGCCAGCAGTGAGAGGGGGCTCCCCATCGGCTACTACGAGCAGTACTTC
NA TRBJ1-2 TRBV10-3 once CAIRPPGRENYGYTF TGTGCCATCAGGCCCCCGGGGCGGGAGAACTATGGCTACACCTTC
NA TRBJ1-5 TRBV4-2 NA CASREETGRSQPQHF TGTGCCAGCAGGGAGGAAACCGGAAGAAGTCAGCCCCAGCATTTT
NA TRBJ1-3 TRBV19 NA CAVGSGNTIYF TGTGCCGTCGGCTCTGGAAACACCATATATTTT
TRBD1 TRBJ1-1 TRBV6-5 NA CASRTDRGQFEAFF TGTGCCAGCAGAACCGACAGGGGGCAGTTTGAAGCTTTCTTT
NA TRBJ1-2 TRBV27 once CASSPGLGGGPYGYTF TGTGCCAGCAGTCCAGGGTTAGGGGGGGGTCCCTATGGCTACACCTTC
TRBD1 TRBJ1-5 TRBV11-2 NA CASSLATGTGQPQHF TGTGCCAGCAGCTTAGCGACAGGGACTGGTCAGCCCCAGCATTTT
NA TRBJ2-7 TRBV10-3 NA CAISDGSSYEQYF TGTGCCATCAGTGATGGCTCTTCCTACGAGCAGTACTTC
TRBD1 TRBJ1-6 TRBV19 NA CASSAKAGQGSYNSPLHF TGTGCCAGTAGTGCAAAAGCCGGACAGGGGAGTTATAATTCACCCCTCCACTTT
TRBD1 TRBJ2-2 TRBV7-3 NA CASSLMGDRGTGELFF TGTGCCAGCAGCCTTATGGGGGACAGGGGGACCGGGGAGCTGTTTTTT
TRBD1 TRBJ1-1 TRBV10-3 NA CAIRIRDRDHTEAFF TGTGCCATCAGAATCCGGGACAGGGACCACACTGAAGCTTTCTTT